The source of this TCR beta chain is a study of blood T cell repertoires in COVID-19. On this clone itself: Other DNA sequences of this sample code for an identical CDR3.

Only in-frame clones appear in the TCRdb table, and some are missing; sequencing was by immunoSEQ multiplex PCR. The sample comprises about 370,000 clones, roughly 90% of which are singletons, and 3% rests with the top ten. With V trimmed by 0 bases and J by 2 bases, 9 bases remained unmatched. In germline, CDR1 is LGHDT, CDR2 YNNKEL (reference sequence). The length of the CDR3 is 18 residues. The sample consisted of peripheral blood. The V gene is TRBV3-1 (or the pseudogene TRBV3-2), the J gene TRBJ2-2; 7 nucleotides match TRBD2. This TCR was recovered from a woman in her 30s with COVID-19, enrolled during active disease. The CDR3: CASSQDPWGGKNTGELFF. CDR3 nucleotide sequence: TGTGCCAGCAGCCAAGACCCCTGGGGAGGGAAAAACACCGGGGAGCTGTTTTTT.